Shown below are 19 T cell receptor beta chains from a single sample sequenced in a study of T-cell reconstitution after alpha-beta-depleted transplantation in children. Using unique molecular identifiers, the investigators prepared the TCRbeta library. Each CDR3 protein gets one entry after TCRdb re-called the PCR reads with MiXCR. The sample lists around 410,000 distinct CDR3 sequences; about 11% were seen once. The starting material was PBMCs from the stem cell graft donor, obtained from the stem cell graft. The source is a human donor who donated a stem cell graft to a child with acute myeloid leukemia.

The CDR3 DNA is TGTGCCAGCAGCTTAGGTTTAGCAGCCTACGAGCAGTACGTC. Encoded protein: CASSLGLAAYEQYV. This sequence joins TRBV7-2 and TRBJ2-7; D remains ambiguous. The V and J ends lost 1 base and 2 bases respectively, with 9 bases between them. The CDR3 extends over 14 amino acids. Per germline, CDR1 SGHTA and CDR2 FQGNSA.

The chain carries TRBV27 and TRBJ1-5, with 8 bases matching TRBD1. The V gene's germline CDR1 is MNHEY and CDR2 SMNVEV (reference sequence). The CDR3 runs 15 residues. With 5 bases clipped from V and 3 bases from J, the junction kept 6 bases outside the gene matches. The CDR3 nucleotides read TGTGCCAGCAGTCCGCGGACAGGGCCCAATCAGCCCCAGCATTTT. As protein: CASSPRTGPNQPQHF.

In this sample, this clonotype turned up a few times. The chain employs TRBV12-3 or TRBV12-4 and TRBJ2-1; D is ambiguous. V lost 2 bases, J lost 9 bases, and 5 bases lay in between. This CDR3 contains 11 residues. The CDR3 is CASSLFVEQFF. The CDR3 DNA follows: TGTGCCAGCAGTTTATTTGTTGAGCAGTTCTTC.

The sample holds many counts of this clonotype. The conserved closing phenylalanine or tryptophan is absent in this CDR3, likely reflecting a read error. The DNA is left out, because the CDR3 cannot be placed on it with certainty; the CDR3 is given as TCRdb lists it. The rearrangement joins TRBV25-1 to TRBJ2-7; TRBD1, the table's D call, lacks a check against the DNA. Both ends counted, the CDR3 spans 10 residues. Germline CDR1 is MGHDK and CDR2 is SYGVNS. CDR3: CASSERDKGL.

The chain uses TRBV3-1 and TRBJ2-4; D not resolved. V gave up 1 base and J gave up 7 bases, with 8 bases separating them. Germline CDR1 and CDR2: LGHDT and YNNKEL (reference sequence). There are 13 residues in the CDR3. The DNA for the CDR3 is TGTGCCAGCAGCCAAGGCATCCGGAACATTCAGTACTTC. Translation gives CASSQGIRNIQYF. The complete variable domain, with remaining parts taken from reference TRBV3-1 and TRBJ2-4, reads DTAVSQTPKYLVTQMGNDKSIKCEQNLGHDTMYWYKQDSKKFLKIMFSYNNKELIINETVPNRFSPKSPDKAHLNLHINSLELGDSAVYFCASSQGIRNIQYFGAGTRLSVL.

This clonotype turned up a few times. This rearrangement joins TRBV5-1 to TRBJ2-1, with unresolved D. V lost 1 base to trimming and J lost 10 bases, with 15 bases between them. The germline CDR1 and CDR2 sequences are SGHRS and YFSETQ. CDR3 length: 14 residues. CDR3 residues: CASSLRPDQAEQFF. CDR3 DNA sequence: TGCGCCAGCAGCTTGCGCCCCGATCAAGCAGAGCAGTTCTTC. The full variable domain, with the rest looked up from reference TRBV5-1 and TRBJ2-1, is KAGVTQTPRYLIKTRGQQVTLSCSPISGHRSVSWYQQTPGQGLQFLFEYFSETQRNKGNFPGRFSGRQFSNSRSEMNVSTLELGDSALYLCASSLRPDQAEQFFGPGTRLTVL.

There are many counts of this clonotype. V and J are TRBV2 and TRBJ2-3, with TRBD1 matching over 8 bases. This CDR3 has 15 residues. Germline V gene lookup returns CDR1 SNHLY and CDR2 FYNNEI. The ends lost 5 bases at V and 1 base at J; junction bases unmatched: 5. The CDR3 reads CASSKKTGGTDTQYF. DNA of the CDR3: TGTGCCAGCAGTAAAAAGACAGGGGGCACAGATACGCAGTATTTT.

V is TRBV5-1 and J is TRBJ2-7, with TRBD1 as a possible D gene (6 bases). The germline V gene encodes CDR1 SGHRS and CDR2 YFSETQ. The CDR3 loop spans 14 amino acids. V was cut by 3 bases and J by 2 bases, with 12 bases left in between. The CDR3 loop reads CASSWTASPYEQYF. In DNA, the CDR3 is TGCGCCAGCAGCTGGACAGCCTCTCCCTACGAGCAGTACTTC.

About this clonotype itself: A single base separates this from a much larger clone, so it may be a read error. The V and J genes are TRBV7-2 and TRBJ2-5; TRBD2 is a possible D gene (5 bases). V lost 8 bases, J lost 3 bases, and 19 bases lay in between. CDR1 and CDR2 from the germline V gene are SGHTA and FQGNSA. CDR3 length: 15 residues. This CDR3 reads CASGLTLGREETQYF. Written as DNA, the CDR3 is TGTGCCAGCGGCCTCACCCTAGGGAGAGAAGAGACCCAGTACTTC.

The rearrangement joins TRBV12-3 or TRBV12-4 to TRBJ2-2, with TRBD2 as a possible D gene (5 bases). The V and J ends lost 6 bases and 3 bases respectively, with 5 bases between them. The CDR3 extends over 12 amino acids. The CDR3 spells CASRLDTGELFF. The CDR3 DNA reads TGTGCCAGCAGACTAGACACCGGGGAGCTGTTTTTT.

This clonotype showed up just a few times. CDR3 nucleotides: TGCGCCAGCAGTAAGGGAGGGGCCCTAGATACGCAGTATTTT. Translating it yields CASSKGGALDTQYF. The V and J genes are TRBV10-2 and TRBJ2-3; 7 bases agree with TRBD2. This CDR3 has 14 amino acids. V gave up 5 bases and J gave up 5 bases; unmatched junction bases: 7. Per the germline V gene, CDR1 is WSHSY and CDR2 is SAAADI.

This clonotype was recorded at least ten times. The chain carries TRBV5-1 and TRBJ1-6; no reliable D call. The V and J ends lost 0 bases and 11 bases respectively, with 15 bases between them. CDR3 length equals 15 residues. CDR1 and CDR2 from the germline V gene are SGHRS and YFSETQ. CDR3 bases: TGCGCCAGCAGCTTGGGTTCCGGCACTGGGGCACCCCTCCACTTT. Translating it yields CASSLGSGTGAPLHF.

The J gene is TRBJ2-5, the V gene TRBV5-1; D unresolved. Germline V CDR1 and CDR2: SGHRS, YFSETQ. V dropped 3 bases and J dropped 5 bases, with 11 bases sitting between them. The CDR3 length is 13 residues. The CDR3 sequence is CASSSNPPETQYF. CDR3 sequence (DNA): TGCGCCAGCAGCTCGAATCCTCCCGAGACCCAGTACTTC.

Only a few counts were recorded for this clonotype. This chain uses TRBV5-1 with TRBJ1-3; the D gene is possibly TRBD1 (6 bases). Germline lookup yields CDR1 SGHRS and CDR2 YFSETQ. There are 14 residues in the CDR3. V was cut by 4 bases and J by 0 bases, with 8 bases left in between. The chain's CDR3 is CASSPDSSGNTIYF. In DNA, the CDR3 is TGCGCCAGCAGCCCGGACAGCTCTGGAAACACCATATATTTT.

The rearrangement uses TRBV7-2 and TRBJ2-5; the match to TRBD2 covers 9 bases. The V gene end was trimmed by 1 base and the J gene end by 7 bases; junction bases not matched to a gene: 7. Germline V gives CDR1 SGHTA, CDR2 FQGNSA. CDR3 length equals 15 residues. The CDR3: CASSLGRGGPGTQYF. CDR3 DNA sequence: TGTGCCAGCAGCTTAGGGCGGGGGGGTCCGGGGACCCAGTACTTC. Based on the CDR3 plus reference TRBV7-2 and TRBJ2-5, the full variable domain is GAGVSQSPSNKVTEKGKDVELRCDPISGHTALYWYRQSLGQGLEFLIYFQGNSAPDKSGLPSDRFSAERTGGSVSTLTIQRTQQEDSAVYLCASSLGRGGPGTQYFGPGTRLLVL.

This clonotype was counted at least ten times. The rearrangement uses TRBV10-3 and TRBJ1-2, with 7 bases that match TRBD1. The CDR3 loop spans 13 amino acids. Germline V lookup: CDR1 ENHRY, CDR2 SYGVKD. Trimming took 3 bases from V and 3 from J; bases not matched to a gene: 1. CDR3 protein: CAISEDRDYGYTF. CDR3 coding DNA: TGTGCCATCAGTGAAGACAGGGACTATGGCTACACCTTC.

The J gene is TRBJ2-2, the V gene TRBV29-1; 7 positions match TRBD1. V was clipped by 6 bases and J by 3 bases; unmatched bases: 4. The CDR3 has 13 residues. CDR1 SQVTM and CDR2 ANQGSEA come from the germline V gene. The chain's CDR3 is CSVDGQDTGELFF. The CDR3 region has the DNA TGCAGCGTCGATGGACAGGACACCGGGGAGCTGTTTTTT.

V and J are TRBV5-5 and TRBJ1-2; no definite D call. Between the trimmed V and J ends, which lost 9 bases and 7 bases, there was a span of 4 bases. The germline gives CDR1 SGHKS, CDR2 YYEKEE (reference sequence). This CDR3 is 8 amino acids long. The CDR3 reads CAKGGYTF. As DNA, the CDR3 is TGTGCCAAGGGTGGCTACACCTTC.

This clonotype was counted only a few times. The chain combines TRBV9 with TRBJ2-3; 10 nucleotides line up with TRBD1. This CDR3 comprises 16 residues. The germline V gene has CDR1 SGDLS and CDR2 YYNGEE. J was trimmed by 0 bases and V by 2 bases; bases with no gene match: 3. This CDR3 is CASSVRTGGSTDTQYF. Here the CDR3 DNA reads TGTGCCAGCAGCGTCCGGACAGGGGGTAGCACAGATACGCAGTATTTT.